This TCR beta chain derives from a study of memory B cells and T cells in multiple sclerosis (dated by TCRdb to between 2018 and 2020). General notes on the study: In multiple sclerosis patients, the study set the TCR beta repertoires of autoproliferating peripheral T cells against those of T cells infiltrating brain lesions. TCR sequencing included two multiple sclerosis patients for whom either brain lesions at autopsy or brain-infiltrating cells from biopsy were available.

The immunoSEQ Platform was used to amplify TCRbeta CDR3 regions from extracted genomic DNA. The immunoSEQ assay combined multiplex PCR with high-throughput sequencing and a vendor bioinformatics pipeline. The study's own analysis went as follows. Non-productive sequences and CDR3s shorter than 4 amino acids were removed, and clonotype frequencies were recalculated per sample. In immunoSEQ Analyzer 2.0, a clonotype counted as shared when the CDR3 amino acid, V gene and J gene sequences were identical. To normalize repertoire overlap, the number of shared clonotypes was divided by the product of the two clone-set sizes and multiplied by 1000 to give arbitrary units. Not all clones reach the TCRdb copy of this immuneACCESS table, which keeps in-frame sequences only. Checked studies attribute under half of the gap to unresolved V genes and leave the rest unexplained. D and trimming come from the DNA, and the V and J calls and clone size come from that table. Present in this sample are 30,000 to 40,000 clones, around 88% of which were seen just once. The ten largest account for roughly 2.6% of the sample.

To note about this clone: Its antigen has not been determined. Per-base quality was not reported, and no clone a single base away is much larger than it.

Autoproliferating (CFSEdim) and non-proliferating (CFSEhi) T cell fractions were sequenced separately after stimulus-free culture of CFSE-labeled PBMCs. A total of fewer than 6x10^7 CFSE-labeled PBMCs were cultured for seven to eight days without stimulus, and replicate wells were then pooled. Labeling of PBMCs used 0.5 to 0.6 uM CFSE, and the cells were then grown in serum-free AIM-V medium with no exogenous stimuli added. Before use, PBMCs were isolated by Ficoll density gradient centrifugation and cryopreserved. Live 7-AAD-negative cells were sorted on a FACSAria III, washed with PBS, and frozen at -80 degrees C as dry pellets. At the junction V is shortened by 6 bases and J by 7 bases; bases outside the gene matches: 11. There are 14 amino acids in the CDR3, from cysteine to phenylalanine inclusive. Just the 42-base CDR3 DNA is kept, in frame starting at base 1. CDR1 and CDR2, looked up from the germline V gene, are MDHEN and SYDVKM.

Results and caveats for the whole study, not just this receptor: Because clone-set sizes differed between compartments, counts of shared clonotypes were influenced and normalization was required.

Sequenced input: PBMCs from blood kept in culture. The chain is assembled from TRBV28 and TRBJ1-2, with 7 bases in between that match TRBD1. The clonotype originates from a human donor with multiple sclerosis. The CDR3 has the sequence CASRESGGSGGYTF. The nucleotide sequence reads TGTGCCAGCAGAGAGTCAGGGGGAAGTGGTGGCTACACCTTC.